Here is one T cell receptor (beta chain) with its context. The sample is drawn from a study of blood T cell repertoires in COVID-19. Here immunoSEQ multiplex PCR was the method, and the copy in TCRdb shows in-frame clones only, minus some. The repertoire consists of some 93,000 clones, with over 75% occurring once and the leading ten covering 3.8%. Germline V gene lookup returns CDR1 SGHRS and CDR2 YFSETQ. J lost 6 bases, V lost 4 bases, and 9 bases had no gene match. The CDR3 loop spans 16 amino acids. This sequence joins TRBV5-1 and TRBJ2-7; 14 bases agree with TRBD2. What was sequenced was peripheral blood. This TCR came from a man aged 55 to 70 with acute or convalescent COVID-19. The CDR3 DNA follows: TGCGCCAGCAGCCTGGGGACTAGCGGGAGCTGGGGCGAGCAGTACTTC. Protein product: CASSLGTSGSWGEQYF.